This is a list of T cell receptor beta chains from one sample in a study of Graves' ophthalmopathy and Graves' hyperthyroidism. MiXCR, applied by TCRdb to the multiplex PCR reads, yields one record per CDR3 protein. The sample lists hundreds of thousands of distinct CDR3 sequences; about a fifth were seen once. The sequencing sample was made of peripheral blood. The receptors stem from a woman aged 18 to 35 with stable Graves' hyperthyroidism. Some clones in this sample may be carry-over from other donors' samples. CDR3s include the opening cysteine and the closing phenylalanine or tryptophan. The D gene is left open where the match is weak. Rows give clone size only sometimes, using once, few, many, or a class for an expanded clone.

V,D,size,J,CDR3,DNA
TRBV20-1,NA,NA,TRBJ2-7,CSASGGPTYEQYF,TGCAGTGCTAGCGGGGGGCCAACCTACGAGCAGTACTTC
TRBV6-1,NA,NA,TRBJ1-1,CASSPLPGATEAFF,TGTGCCAGCAGTCCACTGCCCGGGGCCACTGAAGCTTTCTTT
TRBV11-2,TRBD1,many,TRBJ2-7,CASSLEGQANREQYF,TGTGCCAGCAGCTTAGAGGGACAGGCCAACCGCGAGCAGTACTTC
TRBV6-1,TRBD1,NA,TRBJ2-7,CASSQGAGQYF,TGTGCCAGCAGCCAGGGGGCGGGGCAGTACTTC
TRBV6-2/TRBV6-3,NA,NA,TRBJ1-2,CASSYFRSGPYGYTF,TGTGCCAGCAGTTATTTTCGATCAGGGCCCTATGGCTACACCTTC
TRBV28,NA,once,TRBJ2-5,CASSPSGSEETQYF,TGTGCCAGCAGCCCCTCGGGGTCCGAGGAGACCCAGTACTTC
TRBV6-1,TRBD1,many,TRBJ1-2,CASSERRQGYGYTF,TGTGCCAGCAGTGAACGAAGACAGGGATATGGCTACACCTTC
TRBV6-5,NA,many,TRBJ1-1,CASSYLARTEAFF,TGTGCCAGCAGTTACTTGGCGAGAACTGAAGCTTTCTTT
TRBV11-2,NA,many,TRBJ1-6,CASSLGTENSPLHF,TGTGCCAGCAGCTTAGGGACAGAGAATTCACCCCTCCACTTT
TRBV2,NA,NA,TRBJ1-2,CASGRGVNYGYTF,TGTGCCAGCGGCCGAGGCGTTAACTATGGCTACACCTTC